The 32 T cell receptor beta chains below all came from one sample that was sequenced in a study of spatial heterogeneity in lung cancer. This sample's time point: sample taken at primary tumor resection. TCRdb redid the calling of the 5' RACE reads with MiXCR, one entry per CDR3 protein. This table holds 35,000 to 45,000 distinct CDR3 sequences, less than 8.5% found once. The sample in question was PBMCs, obtained at surgery. The receptors here all came from a female donor with early-stage non-small cell lung cancer.

Judged by abundance, this clonotype is large. This sequence joins TRBV4-2 and TRBJ1-4; weak D call: TRBD1 (6 bases). V lost 6 bases, J lost 4 bases, and 15 bases lay in between. Germline V CDR1 and CDR2: LGHNA, YNFKEQ. The CDR3 spans 15 residues. The CDR3 DNA reads as TGTGCCAGCAGTGCCGGGGGGCGGCTTAATGAAAAACTGTTTTTT. It is translated as CASSAGGRLNEKLFF.

This clonotype was counted at least ten times. J is TRBJ2-3 and V is TRBV10-3; 10 bases align to TRBD2. Germline lookup yields CDR1 ENHRY and CDR2 SYGVKD. The junction had 9 bases not matched to a gene; V was cut back by 10 bases and J by 5 bases. There are 14 residues in the CDR3. The CDR3 bases are TGTGCCACCGCCGTAGCGGGAGGCGGAGATACGCAGTATTTT. Amino acids: CATAVAGGGDTQYF.

The chain is built from TRBV7-2 and TRBJ1-2; no clear D. Germline V lookup: CDR1 SGHTA, CDR2 FQGNSA. CDR3 length: 14 amino acids. Trimming took 6 bases from V and 5 from J, leaving 16 bases between them. DNA for the CDR3: TGTGCCAGCAGGCCGGGGTCGAATCTTTATGGCTACACCTTC. It yields the protein CASRPGSNLYGYTF. The variable domain in full, completed from reference TRBV7-2 and TRBJ1-2, reads GAGVSQSPSNKVTEKGKDVELRCDPISGHTALYWYRQSLGQGLEFLIYFQGNSAPDKSGLPSDRFSAERTGGSVSTLTIQRTQQEDSAVYLCASRPGSNLYGYTFGSGTRLTVV.

This clonotype showed up just a few times. The J gene is TRBJ1-5, the V gene TRBV6-1, with a weak D call TRBD1 (5 bases). V lost 7 bases and J lost 2, with 15 bases in between. The CDR3 length is 15 residues. Germline values: CDR1 MNHNS, CDR2 SASEGT. DNA for the CDR3: TGTGCCAGCACCGGGAACGGGGGAGGCAATCAGCCCCAGCATTTT. This sequence encodes CASTGNGGGNQPQHF.

The sample holds a few counts of this clonotype. The chain carries TRBV6-1 and TRBJ2-7; perhaps TRBD1 as D (5 bases). The germline CDR1 and CDR2 sequences are MNHNS and SASEGT. V lost 6 bases to trimming and J lost 12 bases, with 21 bases between them. This CDR3 is built from 13 residues. In DNA, the CDR3 is TGTGCCAGCAGCCACGAGACATCTGACAGCACGTACTTC. As protein: CASSHETSDSTYF.

This clonotype was observed at least ten times. The J gene is TRBJ2-1, the V gene TRBV7-6, with TRBD1 as a possible D gene (6 bases). The CDR3 length is 14 residues. The germline V gene encodes CDR1 SGHVS and CDR2 FNYEAQ. Trimming shortened V by 5 bases and J by 6 bases, and 14 bases separated the two germline ends. The CDR3 region has the DNA TGTGCCAGCAGCGGACTTACAGGGCCCAATGAGCAGTTCTTC. The encoded protein is CASSGLTGPNEQFF.

This clonotype was detected only a few times. This sequence joins TRBV2 and TRBJ2-1; D is perhaps TRBD1 or TRBD2 (5 bases each). There are 16 residues in the CDR3. Deletions cut 5 bases from V and 6 bases from J, with 20 bases between. Per germline, CDR1 SNHLY and CDR2 FYNNEI. The CDR3 nucleotides are TGTGCCAGCAGTCAGGTGCCTTCTCGGGGACCCAATGAGCAGTTCTTC. Protein sequence: CASSQVPSRGPNEQFF.

This clonotype came up a few times. This chain links TRBV7-9 with TRBJ1-1, with D perhaps matching TRBD1 (5 bases). The CDR3 contains 15 residues. Germline lookup yields CDR1 SEHNR and CDR2 FQNEAQ (reference sequence). Trimming stripped 4 bases from V and 1 base from J, with 13 bases between. In DNA, the CDR3 is TGTGCCAGCAGCTCAGGAGGGACGGAGAACACTGAAGCTTTCTTT. This encodes CASSSGGTENTEAFF.

This clonotype was observed at least ten times. The chain combines TRBV30 with TRBJ2-5; D is uncertain. V dropped 0 bases and J dropped 4 bases, with 3 bases sitting between them. Germline loops: CDR1 GTSNPN, CDR2 SVGIG (reference sequence). The CDR3 totals 11 residues. Here the CDR3 reads CAWSVSETQYF. As DNA, the CDR3 is TGTGCCTGGAGTGTATCAGAGACCCAGTACTTC.

This clonotype has ten or more counts. V gene TRBV5-5 combines with J gene TRBJ1-1; D perhaps matches TRBD1 (5 bases). The CDR3 is 14 amino acids. V dropped 1 base and J dropped 4 bases, with 11 bases sitting between them. CDR1 and CDR2 (germline): SGHKS, YYEKEE (reference sequence). CDR3 nucleotides: TGTGCCAGCAGCTTGAGCGGTGGGACCACTGAAGCTTTCTTT. Translating it yields CASSLSGGTTEAFF. Complete variable domain (other parts from reference TRBV5-5 and TRBJ1-1): DAGVTQSPTHLIKTRGQQVTLRCSPISGHKSVSWYQQVLGQGPQFIFQYYEKEERGRGNFPDRFSARQFPNYSSELNVNALLLGDSALYLCASSLSGGTTEAFFGQGTRLTVV.

This clonotype came up many times. V gene TRBV7-9 combines with J gene TRBJ2-2; 8 bases line up with TRBD2. Germline V lookup: CDR1 SEHNR, CDR2 FQNEAQ (reference sequence). Unmatched junction bases numbered 11, after V lost 5 bases and J lost 6 bases. The CDR3 has 16 residues. The CDR3 sequence is CASSPGGAAVAGELFF. CDR3 bases: TGTGCCAGCAGCCCGGGAGGGGCCGCTGTCGCCGGGGAGCTGTTTTTT.

This clonotype came up many times. The rearrangement links TRBV5-4 to TRBJ1-2; D is unclear. V gave up 2 bases and J gave up 7 bases, with 12 bases separating them. In germline, CDR1 is SGHNT, CDR2 YYREEE (reference sequence). The CDR3 extends over 13 amino acids. DNA of the CDR3: TGTGCCAGCAGCTTTTCTGGTACGTCTGGCTACACCTTC. The encoded protein is CASSFSGTSGYTF.

The rearrangement joins TRBV20-1 to TRBJ2-4, with 7 bases matching TRBD2. CDR1 and CDR2 (germline): DFQATT, SNEGSKA (reference sequence). Losses at the gene ends were 0 bases for V and 0 bases for J; bases not matched to a gene: 11. CDR3 size: 18 residues. The CDR3 region is CSARDSSGASLAKNIQYF. The CDR3 DNA reads TGCAGTGCTAGAGATTCCAGCGGGGCCTCTCTAGCCAAAAACATTCAGTACTTC.

This clonotype was seen at least ten times. The chain uses TRBV5-4 and TRBJ2-4, with 8 bases fitting TRBD1. The CDR3 runs to 15 residues. Germline-derived CDR1 and CDR2 are SGHNT and YYREEE (reference sequence). Trimming at V came to 3 bases and at J to 0 bases, leaving 2 bases not matched to a gene. CDR3 loop: CASSWGQAAKNIQYF. CDR3 in DNA: TGTGCCAGCAGCTGGGGACAGGCAGCCAAAAACATTCAGTACTTC.

As for this clonotype: A much larger clone is a single base away; this may be a read error. This chain joins TRBV28 and TRBJ2-2; 7 bases map to TRBD1. V trimming: 4 bases; J trimming: 6 bases; junction bases outside the gene matches: 2. Looked up from germline, CDR1 is MDHEN and CDR2 is SYDVKM. This CDR3 is built from 13 residues. In nucleotides, the CDR3 is TGTGCCAGCAGTTCACAGGGGCCCGGGGAGCTGTTTTTT. It specifies CASSSQGPGELFF.

This clonotype has a count of ten or more. This chain uses TRBV28 with TRBJ2-1; D uncertain. V was shortened by 8 bases and J by 4 bases, with 9 bases between the two germline ends. Germline CDR1 reads MDHEN; CDR2 reads SYDVKM. The length of the CDR3 is 12 residues. For the CDR3, the DNA is TGTGCCAGCCTGACTGATTACAATGAGCAGTTCTTC. Amino acids: CASLTDYNEQFF.

This clonotype was seen at least ten times. V is TRBV2 and J is TRBJ2-5; D uncertain. There are 12 residues in the CDR3. Germline V gene data show CDR1 as SNHLY and CDR2 as FYNNEI. V was shortened by 5 bases and J by 5 bases, with 9 bases between the two germline ends. CDR3 region: CASSPLRETQYF. The CDR3 region has the DNA TGTGCCAGCAGTCCCCTGCGGGAGACCCAGTACTTC.

This clonotype has at least ten counts. The rearrangement uses TRBV6-2 or TRBV6-3 and TRBJ2-7; TRBD2 matches at 8 bases. CDR1 is MNHEY, CDR2 SVGEGT, per germline. Unmatched junction bases numbered 8, after V lost 5 bases and J lost 2 bases. The CDR3 length is 15 residues. The CDR3 DNA is TGTGCCAGCAGTCCCAGCGGGAGCGAAACCTACGAGCAGTACTTC. Its translation is CASSPSGSETYEQYF.

The rearrangement uses TRBV5-1 and TRBJ2-1; D possibly uses TRBD1 or TRBD2 (6 bases each). The CDR3 totals 18 residues. The V gene's germline CDR1 is SGHRS and CDR2 YFSETQ. The germline V and J ends were trimmed by 3 bases and 4 bases, with 23 bases remaining between them. CDR3 nucleotides: TGCGCCAGCAGCTCGTATGGGGGGCCGACACCACTTTACAATGAGCAGTTCTTC. This translates into CASSSYGGPTPLYNEQFF.

The table lists this clonotype with a few counts. The rearrangement uses TRBV6-5 and TRBJ2-1, with 9 bases matching TRBD2. The germline gives CDR1 MNHEY, CDR2 SVGAGI. The CDR3 has 17 residues. V was pared by 6 bases and J by 3 bases, with 12 bases of the junction left unmatched. In nucleotides, the CDR3 is TGTGCCAGCAGCCTACGGGGGCTAGCGGGGTACTACAATGAGCAGTTCTTC. Translated, it gives CASSLRGLAGYYNEQFF.

At least ten counts were recorded for this clonotype. The V gene is TRBV7-9, the J gene TRBJ2-1; 13 bases map to TRBD2. After removal of 5 bases from V and 12 bases from J, the junction contained 10 bases not matched to a gene. Germline lookup yields CDR1 SEHNR and CDR2 FQNEAQ (reference sequence). This CDR3 has 15 amino acids. The CDR3 loop is CASSTGLAGEQWQFF. The CDR3 DNA follows: TGTGCCAGCAGCACCGGACTAGCGGGAGAACAATGGCAGTTCTTC.

This clonotype showed up just a few times. The chain employs TRBV7-8 and TRBJ1-2; D is perhaps TRBD1 (5 bases). V was clipped by 1 base and J by 4 bases, with 16 bases between them. Germline CDR1 SGHVS, CDR2 FQNEAQ. This CDR3 has 16 residues. The CDR3 is CASSLETAGDSYGYTF. Here the CDR3 DNA reads TGTGCCAGCAGCTTAGAGACAGCGGGAGATAGCTATGGCTACACCTTC. Complete variable domain (other parts from reference TRBV7-8 and TRBJ1-2): GAGVSQSPRYKVAKRGQDVALRCDPISGHVSLFWYQQALGQGPEFLTYFQNEAQLDKSGLPSDRFFAERPEGSVSTLKIQRTQQEDSAVYLCASSLETAGDSYGYTFGSGTRLTVV.

This clonotype was seen repeatedly, ten times or more. This chain joins TRBV28 and TRBJ2-3; D is possibly TRBD1 (5 bases). V lost 7 bases to trimming and J lost 6 bases, with 11 bases between them. The germline V gene encodes CDR1 MDHEN and CDR2 SYDVKM. This CDR3 is 12 amino acids long. CDR3 sequence reads: CASTLGHDTQYF. The CDR3 coding sequence is TGTGCCAGCACCCTCGGACACGATACGCAGTATTTT.

The V call is TRBV29-1, the J call TRBJ1-3; D remains ambiguous. This CDR3 region has 12 residues. Germline V CDR1 and CDR2: SQVTM, ANQGSEA. The CDR3 DNA is TGCAGTACGGGCTTGGGGGGAAACACCATATATTTT. The encoded protein is CSTGLGGNTIYF.

This rearrangement joins TRBV20-1 to TRBJ2-3; 8 nucleotides agree with TRBD1. Trimming took 4 bases from V and 6 from J; bases not matched to a gene: 9. Germline-derived CDR1 and CDR2 are DFQATT and SNEGSKA (reference sequence). The length of the CDR3 is 14 residues. CDR3 protein: CSATGTGRGDTQYF. The CDR3 nucleotides are TGCAGTGCTACCGGGACAGGCCGGGGCGATACGCAGTATTTT.

V usage is TRBV5-4 and J usage is TRBJ2-3; perhaps TRBD2 as D (5 bases). Trimming took off 3 bases at V and 3 bases at J, with 17 bases between the two ends. Looked up from germline, CDR1 is SGHNT and CDR2 is YYREEE (reference sequence). The CDR3 contains 16 residues. In nucleotides, the CDR3 is TGTGCCAGCAGCTCGTCCGGGAAGCGTGGGACAGATACGCAGTATTTT. Its translation is CASSSSGKRGTDTQYF.

The chain has TRBV7-9 and TRBJ2-6; D might be TRBD1 (6 bases). The germline gives CDR1 SEHNR, CDR2 FQNEAQ (reference sequence). V lost 5 bases to trimming and J lost 0 bases, with 17 bases between them. CDR3 length: 18 amino acids. CDR3 sequence (DNA): TGTGCCAGCAGCACCCCCAGGGGACCCCGCTCTGGGGCCAACGTCCTGACTTTC. Encoded protein: CASSTPRGPRSGANVLTF.

This clonotype was picked up a small number of times. The chain is built from TRBV18 and TRBJ2-1; maybe TRBD1 (5 bases). This CDR3 region has 15 residues. CDR1 KGHSH and CDR2 LQKENI come from the germline V gene. V dropped 0 bases and J dropped 2 bases, with 8 bases sitting between them. The CDR3: CASSPPAGTYNEQFF. The DNA for the CDR3 is TGTGCCAGCTCACCACCGGCAGGGACCTACAATGAGCAGTTCTTC.

The rearrangement joins TRBV2 to TRBJ1-5; a possible D gene is TRBD1 (5 bases). Trimming left V 8 bases short and J 6 bases short, with 17 bases between. Germline assignment: CDR1 SNHLY and CDR2 FYNNEI. The CDR3 sequence is 14 residues long. The CDR3 region is CASGIRGRGQPQHF. The CDR3 nucleotides read TGTGCCAGCGGGATTAGGGGAAGGGGTCAGCCCCAGCATTTT.

The chain links TRBV5-5 to TRBJ1-6; D not certain. Germline loops: CDR1 SGHKS, CDR2 YYEKEE (reference sequence). The CDR3 covers 14 residues. V lost 5 bases and J lost 0, with 6 bases in between. The CDR3 DNA reads TGTGCCAGCAGGCCGAGCTCCTATAATTCACCCCTCCACTTT. Translated, it gives CASRPSSYNSPLHF.

This clonotype was counted ten times or more. The rearrangement links TRBV4-2 to TRBJ2-5, with D perhaps TRBD2 (6 bases). The CDR3 length is 16 residues. V lost 3 bases and J 1 base, leaving 15 bases between the germline ends. Per germline, CDR1 LGHNA and CDR2 YNFKEQ. The CDR3 DNA reads TGTGCCAGCAGCCATATCGTCCTGGGGGGCCAAGAGACCCAGTACTTC. Translated, it gives CASSHIVLGGQETQYF.

This clonotype has a handful of counts. The chain joins TRBV10-3 to TRBJ1-5, with 8 bases matching TRBD1. The CDR3 spans 16 residues. Germline V gene lookup returns CDR1 ENHRY and CDR2 SYGVKD. V was pared by 6 bases and J by 2 bases, with 9 bases of the junction left unmatched. As DNA, the CDR3 is TGTGCCATCAGCCGGGACAGGTCCTCTGGCAATCAGCCCCAGCATTTT. This translates into CAISRDRSSGNQPQHF.